The following is a T cell receptor beta chain sequence with its context. There is no known antigen for this receptor. No much larger clone is present one base from it, and per-base qualities are unavailable. The data originate from a study (dated by TCRdb to about 2015). Context from the whole study: The study examined whether tumor-infiltrating Tregs in breast cancer are drawn from blood Tregs or arise in situ by conversion from other CD4+ T cell subsets.

Full-length TCR variable regions were amplified by 5' RACE PCR with constant-region reverse primers, followed by semi-nested PCR with Nested Universal Primer A. Using the ReliaPrep RNA Cell Miniprep System, total RNA was extracted, and the SMARTer RACE 5'/3' Kit was then used to reverse transcribe the RNA into 5'RACE-ready cDNA. Multiplex adaptors were used to barcode full-length TCR alpha and beta libraries, and the barcoded libraries were sequenced on an Illumina MiSeq. In the paper's pipeline: Sequencing data were pooled across the five patients for each of nine subset-tissue groups and compared by unsupervised clustering of TCR gene usage. The Morisita-Horn index, with shared sequences weighted by their contribution to each repertoire, was used to calculate repertoire similarity. Using fastp at Q25 and MiXCR, TCRdb reprocessed the public reads and kept productive beta chains. Entries that share a CDR3 protein sequence are merged under the most common genes and DNA. These V and J calls originate from TCRdb's pipeline instead of the authors' own analysis. The sample contains 6,800 or so distinct CDR3 sequences, over 45% of them found a single time. Over 4% of the sample is in the top ten clones.

The memory CD4+ T cell population was isolated based on a CD4+CD45RO+CD25- phenotype. Tregs, naive and memory CD4+ T cells from tumor, blood and ipsilateral draining lymph nodes of five or six breast cancer patients underwent full-length TCR alpha and beta sequencing. Tumor tissue and lymph nodes from ipsilateral axillary dissection were perfused with PBS, minced and digested with collagenase I and hyaluronidase. FACS confirmed that the sorted cell populations were more than 90% pure. Summary of the overall study and its limitations: The larger-cohort validation was restricted to a single TCR beta V-J rearrangement rather than whole repertoires. Tumor memory CD4+ T cell TCR gene usage clustered with blood and lymph node memory CD4+ cells and lymph node naive CD4+ cells. The TCR alpha and beta sequences of tumor-infiltrating Tregs showed the greatest overlap with tumor naive CD4+ T cells, followed by blood naive CD4+ T cells.

The receptor comes from a female donor with breast cancer. Sample: tumor-infiltrating memory CD4+ T cells sorted from the breast tumor. Reading the label with the study, this specimen's cell subset or site is: memory CD4+ T cells, CD4+CD45RO+CD25-.

The bases read TGTGCCATCATGCTGCCACACAATGAGCAGTTCTTC. Translated, it gives CAIMLPHNEQFF. The sequence links TRBV10-3 to TRBJ2-1; no D gene is confidently identified. From the germline V gene, CDR1 is ENHRY and CDR2 is SYGVKD. Counted from cysteine to phenylalanine, this CDR3 has 12 amino acids. Only the CDR3 DNA stays, 36 bases, in frame from base 1. V lost 7 bases and J lost 5 bases; the stretch between them is 9 bases long.